The clone carrying this T cell receptor beta chain was counted a single time. Its antigen is unknown. The CDR3 covers 14 residues. Losses at the gene ends were 6 bases for V and 8 bases for J; bases not matched to a gene: 8. Germline loops: CDR1 ENHRY, CDR2 SYGVKD. The data originate from a study of T cells in Graves' hyperthyroidism and ophthalmopathy. Overall study results and limits: In the analysis, a 13 V-J model separated ophthalmopathy from stable hyperthyroidism. Most clonotypes that expanded in the thyroid above 0.001 also showed up in blood. Ophthalmopathy was model-predicted a median roughly 6.2 months pre-onset.

RNA transcripts served as the template for amplifying TCR beta CDR3 regions. The TCR CDR3 was amplified in a first-round RT-PCR using the HTBI primer set. In TCRdb, the multiplex PCR reads were re-called with MiXCR into one record per CDR3 protein. The sample contains 500,000 to 800,000 distinct CDR3 sequences, 45% of which appear only once. The TCR originated in an adult man with Graves' disease, either hyperthyroidism or ophthalmopathy (not recorded which). Material: peripheral blood or thyroid tissue (not recorded which). The chain links TRBV10-3 to TRBJ1-1, with 11 bases aligning to TRBD1. The CDR3 DNA is TGTGCCATCAGGGATGGACAGGGGGCAAACGAAGCTTTCTTT. It is translated as CAIRDGQGANEAFF.